These 29 T cell receptor beta chains came from one sample sequenced in a study of blood T cell repertoires in COVID-19. Only in-frame clones appear in the TCRdb table, and some are missing; sequencing was by immunoSEQ multiplex PCR. The data contain over 120,000 clones, around nine tenths of them singletons. Sequenced: peripheral blood. These receptors were obtained from a woman aged 45 to 65 with active or convalescent COVID-19.

The chain links TRBV20-1 to TRBJ2-1; D is ambiguous. Germline V gives CDR1 DFQATT, CDR2 SNEGSKA (reference sequence). The CDR3 totals 11 residues. V was pared by 3 bases and J by 8 bases, with 8 bases between. CDR3 DNA: TGCAGTGCTAGGTTCCGTTATGAGCAGTTCTTC. Translating gives CSARFRYEQFF.

The chain employs TRBV7-2 and TRBJ2-5; D is unresolved. This CDR3 spans 15 amino acids. In germline, CDR1 is SGHTA, CDR2 FQGNSA. Between the trimmed V and J ends, which lost 5 bases and 4 bases, there was a span of 17 bases. CDR3 coding DNA: TGTGCCAGCAGCCTATCCAGAGCGTCGGCAGAGACCCAGTACTTC. It is translated as CASSLSRASAETQYF.

The CDR3 region is CASSPHGGGTDTQYF. CDR3 DNA: TGTGCCAGCAGCCCCCATGGGGGGGGCACAGATACGCAGTATTTT. This rearrangement joins TRBV9 to TRBJ2-3; TRBD2 agrees at 7 bases. The CDR3 sequence is 15 residues long. The germline CDR1 and CDR2 sequences are SGDLS and YYNGEE. The trim removed 4 bases at V and 1 base at J, leaving 6 bases unmatched.

This chain connects TRBV28 to TRBJ1-4; D is ambiguous. CDR3 size: 17 residues. Germline V gives CDR1 MDHEN, CDR2 SYDVKM. Trimming cost V 2 bases and J 2 bases, with 15 bases left between them. CDR3 amino acids: CASSLNAFAGTNEKLFF. The DNA of the CDR3 is TGTGCCAGCAGTTTAAACGCCTTCGCCGGGACTAATGAAAAACTGTTTTTT.

This clone was seen only once. The genes are TRBV6-2 or TRBV6-3 and TRBJ2-7, with 8 bases fitting TRBD2. Unmatched junction bases numbered 1, after V lost 2 bases and J lost 1 base. The CDR3 contains 14 residues. CDR1 is MNHEY, CDR2 SVGEGT, per germline. DNA for the CDR3: TGTGCCAGCAGTTACGGCGGGGGGTCCTACGAGCAGTACTTC. This codes for CASSYGGGSYEQYF.

The gene calls are TRBV4-3 and TRBJ2-1; 7 positions match TRBD2. Germline trimming cut 4 bases from V and 4 bases from J; bases unmatched to any gene: 4. The length of the CDR3 is 14 residues. Germline V gene sequence: CDR1 LGHNA, CDR2 YSLEER. CDR3 region: CASSPGTIYNEQFF. Written as DNA, the CDR3 is TGCGCCAGCAGCCCCGGGACTATATACAATGAGCAGTTCTTC.

This chain joins TRBV20-1 and TRBJ2-3; no reliable D call. CDR1 is DFQATT and CDR2 is SNEGSKA in the germline V gene (reference sequence). Trimming cost V 3 bases and J 4 bases, with 11 bases left between them. The CDR3 totals 13 residues. CDR3 residues: CSASGGVADTQYF. CDR3 sequence (DNA): TGCAGTGCTAGTGGCGGTGTCGCAGATACGCAGTATTTT.

The J gene is TRBJ2-5, the V gene TRBV10-3, with 9 positions matching TRBD1. The CDR3 is made up of 14 amino acids. The V and J ends lost 1 base and 3 bases, in that order; junction bases with no gene match: 0. The germline V gene has CDR1 ENHRY and CDR2 SYGVKD. The CDR3, as DNA: TGTGCCATCAGTGAGTGGACAGGGGAAGAGACCCAGTACTTC. Residues: CAISEWTGEETQYF.

The rearrangement uses TRBV7-8 and TRBJ2-3, with TRBD2 matching 14 bases. Germline CDR1 SGHVS, CDR2 FQNEAQ. The CDR3 length is 15 residues. The junction had 3 bases not matched to a gene; V was cut back by 8 bases and J by 2 bases. The CDR3 nucleotides are TGTGCCAGCGGACTAGCGGGAGGTTCCACAGATACGCAGTATTTT. This translates into CASGLAGGSTDTQYF.

The rearrangement uses TRBV7-2 and TRBJ2-2, with D possibly TRBD1 on 5 matching bases. Trimming took 1 base from V and 0 from J, leaving 9 bases between them. Germline-derived CDR1 and CDR2 are SGHTA and FQGNSA. This CDR3 is 16 amino acids long. CDR3 nucleotide sequence: TGTGCCAGCAGCTTAGAAGGGGCCGCGAACACCGGGGAGCTGTTTTTT. Translation gives CASSLEGAANTGELFF.

The chain has TRBV6-1 and TRBJ1-1, with 7 positions matching TRBD1. CDR3 length: 13 residues. V was pared by 1 base and J by 5 bases, with 1 base of the junction left unmatched. Looked up from germline, CDR1 is MNHNS and CDR2 is SASEGT. The CDR3 nucleotides are TGTGCCAGCAGTGAAGTCAGGGGGACTGAAGCTTTCTTT. This sequence encodes CASSEVRGTEAFF.

The rearrangement uses TRBV10-3 and TRBJ1-2, with 8 bases lining up with TRBD1. Germline V gene sequence: CDR1 ENHRY, CDR2 SYGVKD. V lost 1 base and J lost 11; bases outside the gene matches: 9. This CDR3 contains 14 residues. The CDR3 bases are TGTGCCATCAGTGAGTGGTCGGACAGGGAAGGATACACCTTC. This encodes CAISEWSDREGYTF.

As to this clone: The identical CDR3 is also encoded by other nucleotide sequences in the sample. V and J are TRBV18 and TRBJ2-7; D is perhaps TRBD2 (5 bases). V was pared by 3 bases and J by 4 bases, with 10 bases between. This CDR3 is 13 amino acids long. Per germline, CDR1 KGHSH and CDR2 LQKENI. The CDR3: CASSPTRGYEQYF. The CDR3, as DNA: TGTGCCAGCTCACCGACAAGAGGGTACGAGCAGTACTTC. The variable domain in full, with the rest retrieved from reference TRBV18 and TRBJ2-7, is NAGVMQNPRHLVRRRGQEARLRCSPMKGHSHVYWYRQLPEEGLKFMVYLQKENIIDESGMPKERFSAEFPKEGPSILRIQQVVRGDSAAYFCASSPTRGYEQYFGPGTRLTVT.

The J gene is TRBJ2-3, the V gene TRBV7-2; the match to TRBD1 covers 8 bases. With 4 bases clipped from V and 0 bases from J, the junction kept 3 bases outside the gene matches. The germline gives CDR1 SGHTA, CDR2 FQGNSA. This CDR3 spans 15 amino acids. CDR3 sequence: CASSSRQGSTDTQYF. The CDR3 bases are TGTGCCAGCAGCTCCCGACAGGGGAGCACAGATACGCAGTATTTT.

The V and J genes are TRBV20-1 and TRBJ2-3; the match to TRBD2 covers 12 bases. The CDR3 length is 15 residues. Germline CDR1 and CDR2: DFQATT and SNEGSKA (reference sequence). V was clipped by 3 bases and J by 4 bases; unmatched bases: 5. The CDR3 nucleotides are TGCAGTGCTAGTCTAGCGGGAGGGGTTGCAGATACGCAGTATTTT. Protein product: CSASLAGGVADTQYF.

The chain joins TRBV18 to TRBJ1-6, with 8 bases aligning to TRBD1. Germline V gene sequence: CDR1 KGHSH, CDR2 LQKENI. There are 19 residues in the CDR3. V lost 5 bases and J lost 7; bases outside the gene matches: 19. CDR3 in amino acids: CASSLGFRGHDPHNSPLHF. The CDR3 nucleotides read TGTGCCAGCTCATTGGGTTTCAGGGGGCACGACCCACACAATTCACCCCTCCACTTT.

This chain connects TRBV9 to TRBJ1-3; D possibly corresponds to TRBD1 (5 bases). CDR1 and CDR2 from the germline V gene are SGDLS and YYNGEE. The CDR3 has 16 amino acids. Between the trimmed V and J ends, which lost 1 base and 0 bases, there was a span of 11 bases. The DNA for the CDR3 is TGTGCCAGCAGCGTATCCGGGGGGTCCTCTGGAAACACCATATATTTT. It specifies CASSVSGGSSGNTIYF. The entire variable domain, with the rest obtained from reference TRBV9 and TRBJ1-3, is as follows: DSGVTQTPKHLITATGQRVTLRCSPRSGDLSVYWYQQSLDQGLQFLIQYYNGEERAKGNILERFSAQQFPDLHSELNLSSLELGDSALYFCASSVSGGSSGNTIYFGEGSWLTVV.

The J gene is TRBJ2-3, the V gene TRBV7-3; 11 nucleotides align to TRBD2. CDR1 is SGHTA and CDR2 is FQGTGA in the germline V gene. The CDR3 consists of 15 residues. V lost 4 bases, J lost 7 bases, and 7 bases stayed unmatched. For the CDR3, the DNA is TGTGCCAGCAGCTATCTAGCGGGAGGCTCGAATACGCAGTATTTT. It encodes CASSYLAGGSNTQYF.

V is TRBV18 and J is TRBJ1-2, with 9 positions matching TRBD1. V lost 3 bases, J lost 5 bases, and 4 bases stayed unmatched. The germline V gene encodes CDR1 KGHSH and CDR2 LQKENI. This CDR3 has 14 amino acids. The CDR3 loop is CASSPGTGLYGYTF. CDR3 DNA sequence: TGTGCCAGCTCACCTGGGACAGGGCTTTATGGCTACACCTTC.

The chain carries TRBV6-2 or TRBV6-3 and TRBJ2-3; possibly TRBD2 for D (6 bases). Trimming took 0 bases from V and 2 from J, leaving 12 bases between them. Germline-derived CDR1 and CDR2 are MNHEY and SVGEGT. There are 16 residues in the CDR3. CDR3 nucleotide sequence: TGTGCCAGCAGTTACTCGCTGACTAGTCCCACAGATACGCAGTATTTT. Protein: CASSYSLTSPTDTQYF.

The V and J genes are TRBV10-3 and TRBJ1-5; possibly TRBD1 for D (6 bases). Germline CDR1 and CDR2: ENHRY and SYGVKD. Trimming removed 3 bases from V and 6 bases from J, with 12 bases in between. This CDR3 is 14 amino acids long. The DNA of the CDR3 is TGTGCCATCAGTGATAACAGGGAAGGTCAGCCCCAGCATTTT. Its protein is CAISDNREGQPQHF.

This clone was seen a handful of times. The chain has TRBV5-1 and TRBJ2-7, with a possible D match to TRBD1 (5 bases). This CDR3 has 14 amino acids. Germline V gene sequence: CDR1 SGHRS, CDR2 YFSETQ. V was cut by 4 bases and J by 3 bases, with 14 bases left in between. CDR3 in DNA: TGCGCCAGCAGCATCTCCCATGACAGCTACGAGCAGTACTTC. Its translation is CASSISHDSYEQYF.

The rearrangement joins TRBV7-2 to TRBJ1-3, with D possibly being TRBD1 (6 bases). With 4 bases removed from V and 4 bases from J, the gap between germline ends came to 8 bases. CDR3 length: 13 amino acids. Looked up from germline, CDR1 is SGHTA and CDR2 is FQGNSA. CDR3 nucleotides: TGTGCCAGCAGCTCTAGGGGGGGAAACACCATATATTTT. It encodes CASSSRGGNTIYF. Drawing the rest from reference TRBV7-2 and TRBJ1-3, the complete variable domain is GAGVSQSPSNKVTEKGKDVELRCDPISGHTALYWYRQSLGQGLEFLIYFQGNSAPDKSGLPSDRFSAERTGGSVSTLTIQRTQQEDSAVYLCASSSRGGNTIYFGEGSWLTVV.

The J gene is TRBJ1-4, the V gene TRBV29-1; TRBD1 matches at 7 bases. V lost 6 bases, J lost 8 bases, and 6 bases stayed unmatched. The CDR3 is 12 residues long. The germline gives CDR1 SQVTM, CDR2 ANQGSEA. CDR3 sequence reads: CSVGQAGEKLFF. The CDR3 DNA follows: TGCAGCGTCGGACAGGCGGGGGAAAAACTGTTTTTT.

The chain joins TRBV4-2 to TRBJ2-7; D is perhaps TRBD1 (6 bases). The V gene lost 0 bases and the J gene lost 0 bases, with 9 bases spanning the gap. The CDR3 sequence is 15 residues long. The germline V gene has CDR1 LGHNA and CDR2 YNFKEQ. The CDR3: CASSQEDRSSYEQYF. In DNA, the CDR3 is TGTGCCAGCAGCCAAGAAGACAGGTCCTCCTACGAGCAGTACTTC.

The chain couples TRBV6-6 to TRBJ1-1; 9 bases align to TRBD1. J gave up 3 bases and V 8 bases, and 4 bases lay outside the gene matches. The CDR3 length is 13 residues. CDR1 and CDR2 from the germline V gene are MNHNY and SVGAGI (reference sequence). The CDR3 DNA follows: TGTGCCAGCCGATGGACAGGGGACACTGAAGCTTTCTTT. Its protein product is CASRWTGDTEAFF.

The chain carries TRBV4-3 and TRBJ1-1, with unresolved D. CDR1 is LGHNA and CDR2 is YSLEER in the germline V gene. The ends were cut back, 0 bases at V and 5 bases at J, with 10 bases in the middle. There are 14 residues in the CDR3. CDR3 sequence: CASSQDRGRTEAFF. The CDR3 region has the DNA TGCGCCAGCAGCCAAGACCGGGGAAGGACTGAAGCTTTCTTT.

As to this clone: This specimen includes other DNA sequences encoding the same CDR3. The chain joins TRBV5-4 to TRBJ2-3, with 11 bases aligning to TRBD2. V lost 3 bases, J lost 5 bases, and 2 bases stayed unmatched. CDR3 length: 14 residues. Germline V lookup: CDR1 SGHNT, CDR2 YYREEE (reference sequence). The CDR3 protein is CASSSGLAGDTQYF. The CDR3 DNA reads as TGTGCCAGCAGCTCCGGACTAGCGGGAGATACGCAGTATTTT.

This clone was picked up one time. This rearrangement joins TRBV7-2 to TRBJ2-1, with 11 positions matching TRBD1. This CDR3 contains 14 residues. With 5 bases clipped from V and 8 bases from J, the junction kept 5 bases outside the gene matches. The germline V gene encodes CDR1 SGHTA and CDR2 FQGNSA. CDR3 bases: TGTGCCAGCAGCGGGACAGGGGGTTTGGATGAGCAGTTCTTC. Translating gives CASSGTGGLDEQFF.